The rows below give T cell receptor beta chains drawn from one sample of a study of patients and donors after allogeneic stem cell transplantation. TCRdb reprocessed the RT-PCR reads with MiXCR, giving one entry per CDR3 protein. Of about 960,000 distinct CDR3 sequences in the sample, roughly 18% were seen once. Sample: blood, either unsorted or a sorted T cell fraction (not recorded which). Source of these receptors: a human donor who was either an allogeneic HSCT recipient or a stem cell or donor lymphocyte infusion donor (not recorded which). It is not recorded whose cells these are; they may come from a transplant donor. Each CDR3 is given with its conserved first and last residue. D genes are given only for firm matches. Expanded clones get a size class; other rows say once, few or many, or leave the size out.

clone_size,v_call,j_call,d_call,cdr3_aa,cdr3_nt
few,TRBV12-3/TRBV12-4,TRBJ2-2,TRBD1,CASSLGRGQGTVGELFF,TGTGCCAGCAGTTTAGGGCGCGGACAGGGGACCGTCGGGGAGCTGTTTTTT
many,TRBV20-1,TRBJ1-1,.,CTPGNTEAFF,TGCACCCCGGGAAACACTGAAGCTTTCTTT
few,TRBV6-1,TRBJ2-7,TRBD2,CASSPSGYSYEQYF,TGTGCCAGCAGCCCTAGCGGATACTCCTACGAGCAGTACTTC
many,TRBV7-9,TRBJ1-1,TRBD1,CASRPGQGDMNTEAFF,TGTGCCAGCAGACCCGGACAGGGTGACATGAACACTGAAGCTTTCTTT
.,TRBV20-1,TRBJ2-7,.,CSARDPVAPDYEQYF,TGCAGTGCTAGAGATCCGGTAGCCCCGGACTACGAGCAGTACTTC
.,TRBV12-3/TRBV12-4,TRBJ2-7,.,CASSLAGSTGEQYF,TGTGCCAGCAGTTTAGCGGGCTCCACGGGTGAGCAGTACTTC
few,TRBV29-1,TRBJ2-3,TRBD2,CSVAFTSGEGDTQYF,TGCAGCGTCGCCTTTACTAGCGGGGAGGGAGATACGCAGTATTTT
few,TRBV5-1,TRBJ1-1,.,CASSAGPGNTEAFF,TGCGCCAGCAGCGCTGGACCCGGCAACACTGAAGCTTTCTTT
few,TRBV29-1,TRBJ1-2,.,CSVEVRGGYTF,TGCAGCGTTGAAGTCCGGGGGGGCTACACCTTC
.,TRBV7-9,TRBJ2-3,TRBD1,CASTSPASGQNTDTQYF,TGTGCCAGCACCTCACCTGCATCGGGACAGAACACAGATACGCAGTATTTT
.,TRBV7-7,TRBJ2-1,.,CASSPAAFSYNEQFF,TGTGCTAGCAGCCCCGCCGCCTTTTCCTACAATGAGCAGTTCTTC
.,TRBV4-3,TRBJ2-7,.,CASSPARAYEQYF,TGCGCCAGCAGTCCAGCCAGAGCCTACGAGCAGTACTTC
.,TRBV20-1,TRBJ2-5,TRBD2,CSAISGLAGQETQYF,TGCAGTGCCATATCGGGACTAGCGGGTCAAGAGACCCAGTACTTC
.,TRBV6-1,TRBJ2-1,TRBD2,CASKTSGGFSSEQFF,TGTGCCAGCAAGACGAGCGGGGGGTTTTCTAGTGAGCAGTTCTTC
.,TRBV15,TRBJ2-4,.,CATSRDVGSGAKNIQYF,TGTGCCACCAGCAGAGATGTAGGGAGCGGGGCCAAAAACATTCAGTACTTC
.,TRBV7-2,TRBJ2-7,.,CASSFVGGPYEQYF,TGTGCCAGCAGCTTCGTGGGGGGGCCTTACGAGCAGTACTTC
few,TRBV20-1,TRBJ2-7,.,CSARDFAGATYEQYF,TGCAGTGCTAGAGATTTTGCAGGGGCGACGTACGAGCAGTACTTC
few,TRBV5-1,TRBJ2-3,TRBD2,CASSFWTSGSTDTQYF,TGCGCCAGCAGCTTCTGGACTAGCGGGAGTACAGATACGCAGTATTTT
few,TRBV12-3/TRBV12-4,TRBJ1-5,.,CASSPSPRGVNQPQHF,TGTGCCAGCAGTCCCTCTCCTAGGGGAGTCAATCAGCCCCAGCATTTT
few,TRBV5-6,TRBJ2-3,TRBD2,CASSLAGIGTDTQYF,TGTGCCAGCAGTCTAGCGGGGATCGGCACAGATACGCAGTATTTT
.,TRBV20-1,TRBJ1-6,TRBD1,CSARLTGQGRSNSPLHF,TGCAGTGCTAGACTCACAGGACAGGGGAGGTCTAATTCACCCCTCCACTTT
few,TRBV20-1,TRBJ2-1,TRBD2,CSAAPSGLYNEQFF,TGCAGTGCTGCGCCTAGCGGACTTTACAATGAGCAGTTCTTC
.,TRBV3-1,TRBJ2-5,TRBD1,CASSQGDSAYSAYQETQYF,TGTGCCAGCAGCCAAGGGGACAGTGCCTACTCTGCGTACCAAGAGACCCAGTACTTC
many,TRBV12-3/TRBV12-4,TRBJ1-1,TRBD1,CASSLQGASTEAFF,TGTGCCAGCAGTTTACAGGGGGCATCGACTGAAGCTTTCTTT
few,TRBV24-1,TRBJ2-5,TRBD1,CATSDLTGSETQYF,TGTGCCACCAGTGACCTGACAGGGTCAGAGACCCAGTACTTC
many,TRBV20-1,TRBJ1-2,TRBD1,CSARPDRGLANYGYTF,TGCAGTGCTAGACCGGACAGGGGTTTGGCTAACTATGGCTACACCTTC